This passage covers 24 T cell receptor beta chains from one sample sequenced in a study of regulatory T cells in long-lasting Graves disease. Arm-PCR of CDR3 regions and iRepertoire HTBI primers were the basis on which TCR beta libraries were built. TCRdb fed the multiplex PCR reads into MiXCR, producing one record per CDR3 protein. The sample includes about 620,000 distinct CDR3 sequences, roughly 15% of them seen just once. As to time point: newly diagnosed GD, antithyroid drugs for less than 3 months. From PBMCs, RNA was extracted and then used to make the TCR library. This sample was shared with a second study, whose subject was T cells in Graves' hyperthyroidism and ophthalmopathy.

Sequencing used peripheral blood mononuclear cells (PBMCs), obtained at new diagnosis, from a patient treated with antithyroid drugs. These receptors were obtained from a woman in her 30s with Graves disease.

This clonotype appeared many times. The rearrangement links TRBV20-1 to TRBJ2-5; D not certain. V dropped 7 bases and J dropped 2 bases, with 8 bases sitting between them. CDR1 and CDR2 (germline): DFQATT, SNEGSKA (reference sequence). The CDR3 totals 11 residues. Here the CDR3 reads CSGLGQETQYF. The CDR3 DNA follows: TGCAGTGGGCTAGGGCAAGAGACCCAGTACTTC.

The rearrangement joins TRBV11-2 to TRBJ2-7, with D possibly TRBD2 on 6 matching bases. Per the germline V gene, CDR1 is SGHAT and CDR2 is FQNNGV. The V end was cut by 2 bases, the J end by 2 bases, with 13 bases between. The CDR3 is made up of 15 amino acids. The CDR3 DNA is TGTGCCAGCAGCTTATCCATAGCGGCCCCCTACGAGCAGTACTTC. Protein product: CASSLSIAAPYEQYF.

The sample holds many counts of this clonotype. The J gene is TRBJ1-5, the V gene TRBV2; 9 nucleotides line up with TRBD1. With V trimmed by 5 bases and J by 9 bases, 5 bases remained unmatched. The CDR3 runs to 13 residues. CDR1 is SNHLY, CDR2 FYNNEI, per germline. The CDR3 DNA reads as TGTGCCAGCAGTTCAGACAGGGGGACGCCCCAGCATTTT. Its protein is CASSSDRGTPQHF.

Comment on this clonotype: A much more abundant neighbour one base away suggests this may be a read error. The J gene is TRBJ2-7, the V gene TRBV20-1; 7 bases line up with TRBD2. The CDR3 is 14 amino acids. CDR1 is DFQATT and CDR2 is SNEGSKA in the germline V gene (reference sequence). The CDR3 region has the DNA TGCAGTGCTCGAGGACTAGAGGATGGATACGAGCAGTGCTTC. Its translation: CSARGLEDGYEQCF.

This clonotype was observed a handful of times. Because it lacks the conserved phenylalanine or tryptophan at the end, this CDR3 is likely a read error. This chain links TRBV28 with TRBJ1-1; weak D call: TRBD1 (5 bases). The CDR3 extends over 13 amino acids. The V end lost 6 bases, the J end lost 4 bases, and 12 bases lay between the germline ends. Germline values: CDR1 MDHEN, CDR2 SYDVKM. CDR3 sequence reads: CASSFRGTTEAFL. CDR3 bases: TGTGCCAGCAGCTTCCGGGGGACCACTGAAGCTTTCCTT.

This clonotype was found many times. The chain employs TRBV19 and TRBJ1-1; 8 nucleotides agree with TRBD1. Germline V gene lookup returns CDR1 LNHDA and CDR2 SQIVND (reference sequence). This CDR3 has 17 amino acids. J gave up 6 bases and V 7 bases, and 19 bases lay outside the gene matches. The CDR3 here is CASKTTRGRGLSAEAFF. The CDR3 coding sequence is TGTGCCAGTAAGACAACCAGGGGGCGCGGTCTGTCGGCTGAAGCTTTCTTT.

The chain has TRBV3-1 and TRBJ2-1; 10 positions match TRBD2. The CDR3 is 16 residues long. Trimming at V came to 0 bases and at J to 4 bases, leaving 3 bases not matched to a gene. The V gene's germline CDR1 is LGHDT and CDR2 YNNKEL (reference sequence). The CDR3 spells CASSQEASGSYNEQFF. Here the CDR3 DNA reads TGTGCCAGCAGCCAAGAGGCTAGCGGGAGTTACAATGAGCAGTTCTTC.

A note on this clonotype: A much larger clone sits a single nucleotide away, making a read error possible. CDR3 sequence: CASSLGGGHERFF. The CDR3 bases are TGTGCCAGCAGTTTAGGAGGGGGCCATGAGCGGTTCTTC. The genes are TRBV12-3 or TRBV12-4 and TRBJ2-1; 7 bases agree with TRBD1. The CDR3 has 13 residues.

Remarks on this clonotype: A much larger clone is a single base away; this may be a read error. V and J are TRBV24-1 and TRBJ2-3; D could derive from TRBD1 or TRBD2 (5 bases each). Germline CDR1 KGHDR, CDR2 SFDVKD. The CDR3 contains 14 residues. V dropped 3 bases and J dropped 15 bases, with 21 bases sitting between them. CDR3 sequence: CATSDPGTTEKQYF. The CDR3 DNA reads as TGTGCCACCAGTGATCCCGGGACCACGGAAAAACAATATTTT.

This chain connects TRBV4-1 to TRBJ1-6; D ambiguous. With 0 bases removed from V and 11 bases from J, the gap between germline ends came to 14 bases. The CDR3 extends over 15 amino acids. Looked up from germline, CDR1 is MGHRA and CDR2 is YSYEKL. The CDR3 nucleotides are TGCGCCAGCAGCCAAGATCTCTCAGGTCCGGCACCCCTCCACTTT. Its translation is CASSQDLSGPAPLHF.

This chain links TRBV25-1 with TRBJ1-1, with a possible D match to TRBD1 (6 bases). The length of the CDR3 is 14 residues. Germline CDR1 reads MGHDK; CDR2 reads SYGVNS. Trimming took off 3 bases at V and 5 bases at J, with 13 bases between the two ends. CDR3 bases: TGTGCCAGCAGTGATGTTCAGGGGAGAACTGAAGCTTTCTTT. Translation gives CASSDVQGRTEAFF.

Worth noting for this clonotype: A much more abundant neighbour one base away suggests this may be a read error. Because it lacks the conserved phenylalanine or tryptophan at the end, this CDR3 is likely a read error. The chain links TRBV2 to TRBJ2-5; D ambiguous. V lost 4 bases to trimming and J lost 4 bases, with 7 bases between them. Germline CDR1 reads SNHLY; CDR2 reads FYNNEI. The CDR3 runs to 12 residues. In nucleotides, the CDR3 is TGTGCCAGCAGTGGATCGGTAGAGACCCAGTACCTC. Translating it yields CASSGSVETQYL.

This clonotype was detected only a few times. The chain couples TRBV27 to TRBJ1-6, with 10 bases fitting TRBD1. This CDR3 contains 16 residues. In germline, CDR1 is MNHEY, CDR2 SMNVEV (reference sequence). V was pared by 6 bases and J by 8 bases, with 10 bases of the junction left unmatched. The CDR3 bases are TGTGCCAGCAGCCCGACAGGGGGCGTGAGGGATTCACCCCTCCACTTT. Translated, it gives CASSPTGGVRDSPLHF.

The chain joins TRBV28 to TRBJ2-7; D could derive from TRBD1 or TRBD2 (6 bases each). The CDR3 contains 15 residues. Germline assignment: CDR1 MDHEN and CDR2 SYDVKM. Trimming shortened V by 3 bases and J by 2 bases, and 14 bases separated the two germline ends. CDR3: CASSFGGSATYEQYF. The CDR3 DNA sequence: TGTGCCAGCAGTTTCGGGGGCTCGGCCACCTACGAGCAGTACTTC.

This chain uses TRBV5-1 with TRBJ2-7; 9 bases fit TRBD2. CDR1 is SGHRS, CDR2 YFSETQ, per germline. The CDR3 is 18 amino acids. Trimming removed 2 bases from V and 0 bases from J; junction bases left unmatched: 12. CDR3 sequence reads: CASSFLSGAGGSSYEQYF. The DNA of the CDR3 is TGCGCCAGCAGCTTCCTGTCGGGTGCGGGGGGGAGCTCCTACGAGCAGTACTTC.

The CDR3 nucleotides are TGTGCCACCAGCAGAGATCGATATCCGGGTGGCTACACCTTC. This translates into CATSRDRYPGGYTF. The rearrangement links TRBV15 to TRBJ1-2; D is ambiguous. Germline V gene data show CDR1 as LNHNV and CDR2 as YYDKDF (reference sequence). Trimming removed 0 bases at V and 7 bases at J, with 12 bases between. The CDR3 totals 14 residues.

This chain joins TRBV9 and TRBJ2-3, with 11 nucleotides matching TRBD2. Trimming took 0 bases from V and 6 from J; bases not matched to a gene: 15. This CDR3 region has 19 residues. Germline lookup yields CDR1 SGDLS and CDR2 YYNGEE. The CDR3 loop is CASSVGSGRAMWSSDTQYF. The CDR3 DNA is TGTGCCAGCAGCGTAGGTAGCGGGAGGGCCATGTGGTCTTCGGATACGCAGTATTTT.

This clonotype has just a few counts. The chain links TRBV19 to TRBJ2-2, with 11 bases lining up with TRBD2. Germline CDR1 LNHDA, CDR2 SQIVND (reference sequence). The CDR3 sequence is 17 residues long. Unmatched junction bases numbered 12, after V lost 7 bases and J lost 5 bases. CDR3 sequence reads: CASTDPSGRSRTGELFF. Written as DNA, the CDR3 is TGTGCCAGTACTGACCCTAGCGGGAGGTCGAGGACCGGGGAGCTGTTTTTT. Together with reference TRBV19 and TRBJ2-2, the CDR3 gives the full variable domain: DGGITQSPKYLFRKEGQNVTLSCEQNLNHDAMYWYRQDPGQGLRLIYYSQIVNDFQKGDIAEGYSVSREKKESFPLTVTSAQKNPTAFYLCASTDPSGRSRTGELFFGEGSRLTVL.

The chain joins TRBV7-2 to TRBJ1-4, with 7 bases matching TRBD1. Germline V lookup: CDR1 SGHTA, CDR2 FQGNSA. The CDR3 consists of 14 residues. After removal of 2 bases from V and 8 bases from J, the junction contained 5 bases not matched to a gene. The CDR3 is CASSLYRGREKLFF. The CDR3 DNA is TGTGCCAGCAGCTTATATAGGGGGCGCGAAAAACTGTTTTTT.

In this sample, this clonotype turned up many times. The rearrangement uses TRBV7-9 and TRBJ2-5; D call uncertain. This CDR3 region has 10 residues. Trimming took 5 bases from V and 7 from J, leaving 5 bases between them. Per the germline V gene, CDR1 is SEHNR and CDR2 is FQNEAQ (reference sequence). Here the CDR3 DNA reads TGTGCCAGCAGCCCGGGGACCCAGTACTTC. Translating it yields CASSPGTQYF.

The V and J genes are TRBV28 and TRBJ1-5, with D unresolved. The V gene lost 5 bases and the J gene lost 9 bases, with 11 bases spanning the gap. Germline-derived CDR1 and CDR2 are MDHEN and SYDVKM. The CDR3 totals 12 residues. In nucleotides, the CDR3 is TGTGCCAGCAGTACCACCTCAGGGCCCCAGCATTTT. Translation gives CASSTTSGPQHF.

On this clonotype itself: A much larger clone sits a single nucleotide away, making a read error possible. This chain uses TRBV27 with TRBJ2-7; TRBD2 might be the D (5 bases). CDR3 length: 15 amino acids. The V gene's germline CDR1 is MNHEY and CDR2 SMNVEV (reference sequence). CDR3 in amino acids: CACSLLERPQDEQYF. Written as DNA, the CDR3 is TGTGCCTGCAGTTTATTGGAGCGGCCCCAGGACGAGCAGTACTTC.

This clonotype was found a few times. J is TRBJ1-1 and V is TRBV24-1, with D possibly being TRBD1 (5 bases). Trimming pared 5 bases from V and 4 bases from J, leaving 7 bases between. Germline assignment: CDR1 KGHDR and CDR2 SFDVKD. This CDR3 has 12 residues. DNA for the CDR3: TGTGCCACCAGTGGACAGTTCACTGAAGCTTTCTTT. Its protein is CATSGQFTEAFF.

This clonotype has a count of ten or more. The chain recombines TRBV30 with TRBJ2-2; D call uncertain. The V gene lost 4 bases and the J gene lost 7 bases, with 10 bases spanning the gap. Germline V CDR1 and CDR2: GTSNPN, SVGIG (reference sequence). This CDR3 has 12 amino acids. CDR3 bases: TGTGCCTGGATGACGGACGGCGGGGAGCTGTTTTTT. Amino acids: CAWMTDGGELFF.